The 16 T cell receptor beta chains in this list originate from one sample, sequenced in a study of response to subunit inactivated influenza vaccine. MiXCR, applied by TCRdb to the RT-PCR reads, yields one record per CDR3 protein. The sample has approximately 730,000 distinct CDR3 sequences, approximately 15% seen once; the top ten hold around 7%. Material: PBMCs from blood, obtained about 14 days before vaccination. All receptors derive from a man over 45 who received an inactivated influenza vaccine.

Only a few counts were recorded for this clonotype. The chain uses TRBV7-8 and TRBJ2-1; 9 bases are shared with TRBD2. The J segment lost 9 bases and the V segment lost 2 bases, leaving 11 bases of the junction unmatched. In germline, CDR1 is SGHVS, CDR2 FQNEAQ. This CDR3 is built from 16 residues. The CDR3 loop reads CASSLQPGTSITEQFF. The CDR3 region has the DNA TGTGCCAGCAGCTTACAACCCGGGACTAGCATCACTGAGCAGTTCTTC.

In regard to this clonotype: The junction shows a germline mismatch at one end, possibly a read error. J is TRBJ2-5 and V is TRBV24-1; TRBD2 might be the D (6 bases). The CDR3 extends over 15 amino acids. The germline gives CDR1 KGHDR, CDR2 SFDVKD. CDR3 loop: CATSDSGTSRETQHF. In DNA form, the CDR3 reads TGTGCCACCAGTGATTCCGGGACTTCCCGAGAGACCCAGCACTTC.

This clonotype was seen ten or more times. V is TRBV12-3 or TRBV12-4 and J is TRBJ2-3, with TRBD2 identical over 10 bases. This CDR3 comprises 16 residues. The V and J ends lost 7 bases and 1 base, in that order; junction bases with no gene match: 8. The CDR3 sequence: CASTWERGGGTDTQYF. In DNA form, the CDR3 reads TGTGCCAGCACTTGGGAGCGGGGGGGCGGCACAGATACGCAGTATTTT.

This chain connects TRBV5-6 to TRBJ1-1; 8 bases match TRBD1. The ends lost 4 bases at V and 0 bases at J; junction bases unmatched: 11. This CDR3 has 17 residues. CDR1 and CDR2 from the germline V gene are SGHDT and YYEEEE. The CDR3 region is CASSPGPRGLMNTEAFF. In nucleotides, the CDR3 is TGTGCCAGCAGCCCCGGGCCCAGGGGGCTAATGAACACTGAAGCTTTCTTT.

This clonotype was observed a handful of times. This chain joins TRBV7-2 and TRBJ2-5, with a weak D call TRBD2 (7 bases). Per germline, CDR1 SGHTA and CDR2 FQGNSA. Deletions cut 1 base from V and 7 bases from J, with 19 bases between. The CDR3 runs 16 residues. As DNA, the CDR3 is TGTGCCAGCAGCTTAGAGGGAGGGGGGCGAGGGGTGACCCAGTACTTC. Its protein product is CASSLEGGGRGVTQYF.

This clonotype occurred once. CDR3 loop: CASSSRGLAGAGPDTQYF. As DNA, the CDR3 is TGTGCCAGCAGCTCCCGAGGACTAGCGGGAGCCGGTCCAGATACGCAGTATTTT. The chain recombines TRBV11-2 with TRBJ2-3; TRBD2 aligns across 13 bases. The germline CDR1 and CDR2 sequences are SGHAT and FQNNGV. CDR3 length: 18 amino acids. Losses at the gene ends were 4 bases for V and 4 bases for J; bases not matched to a gene: 11. The full variable domain, in which reference TRBV11-2 and TRBJ2-3 provide the parts outside the CDR3, is EAGVAQSPRYKIIEKRQSVAFWCNPISGHATLYWYQQILGQGPKLLIQFQNNGVVDDSQLPKDRFSAERLKGVDSTLKIQPAKLEDSAVYLCASSSRGLAGAGPDTQYFGPGTRLTVL.

The table lists this clonotype with a few counts. The J gene is TRBJ2-1, the V gene TRBV20-1; TRBD2 matches at 7 bases. The CDR3 is 15 residues long. V shed 0 bases, J shed 8 bases, and the junction held 10 bases outside the gene matches. The germline CDR1 and CDR2 sequences are DFQATT and SNEGSKA (reference sequence). CDR3 residues: CSARDLRGRADEQFF. The CDR3 bases are TGCAGTGCTAGAGATCTGCGTGGGAGGGCGGATGAGCAGTTCTTC.

This sequence joins TRBV7-2 and TRBJ2-7; 10 bases are a match to TRBD2. Losses at the gene ends were 5 bases for V and 4 bases for J; bases not matched to a gene: 8. CDR1 is SGHTA and CDR2 is FQGNSA in the germline V gene. CDR3 length equals 15 residues. The CDR3, as DNA: TGTGCCAGCAGCAGGAGCGGGGGGGCCTTATACGAGCAGTACTTC. It yields the protein CASSRSGGALYEQYF.

In this sample, this clonotype turned up a few times. The chain carries TRBV28 and TRBJ2-3; TRBD2 aligns across 8 bases. Looked up from germline, CDR1 is MDHEN and CDR2 is SYDVKM. The CDR3 sequence is 18 residues long. V lost 5 bases to trimming and J lost 4 bases; unmatched junction nucleotides: 17. CDR3 coding DNA: TGTGCCAGCAGTATCGGGGACGCCCGGGGGGGCCGGGCAGATACGCAGTATTTT. It yields the protein CASSIGDARGGRADTQYF.

This clonotype was counted many times. This chain connects TRBV29-1 to TRBJ2-4, with 8 bases lining up with TRBD2. The CDR3 loop spans 15 amino acids. The germline V gene has CDR1 SQVTM and CDR2 ANQGSEA. Trimming took 2 bases from V and 2 from J; bases not matched to a gene: 5. CDR3 DNA: TGCAGCGTTGAATGGCGGGGGGCTTCCAAAAACATTCAGTACTTC. It encodes CSVEWRGASKNIQYF.

The rearrangement links TRBV28 to TRBJ2-7; no firm D call. V was pared by 3 bases and J by 2 bases, with 14 bases between. The CDR3 extends over 15 amino acids. Germline CDR1 and CDR2: MDHEN and SYDVKM. CDR3 nucleotides: TGTGCCAGCAGTTTCGGGCAGAACAGCGCCTACGAGCAGTACTTC. Encoded protein: CASSFGQNSAYEQYF.

This clonotype turned up a few times. The rearrangement joins TRBV20-1 to TRBJ1-2; D gene ambiguous. The V gene's germline CDR1 is DFQATT and CDR2 SNEGSKA (reference sequence). Trimming took off 3 bases at V and 0 bases at J, with 8 bases between the two ends. The CDR3 totals 13 residues. CDR3 in amino acids: CSASGLPNYGYTF. CDR3 bases: TGCAGTGCTAGCGGACTACCTAACTATGGCTACACCTTC.

This clonotype has only a few counts. The J gene is TRBJ1-3, the V gene TRBV7-2, with a weak D call TRBD1 (5 bases). Trimming pared 5 bases from V and 7 bases from J, leaving 15 bases between. CDR3 length equals 14 residues. Germline lookup yields CDR1 SGHTA and CDR2 FQGNSA. The CDR3 reads CASSERAGKNTIYF. CDR3 DNA: TGTGCCAGCAGCGAACGGGCAGGGAAGAACACCATATATTTT.

In its sample, this clonotype was seen a few times. The CDR3 DNA reads TGTGCCAGCAGCTTAGTCGGCCGGGACTGGGACGAGCAGTACTTC. Translation gives CASSLVGRDWDEQYF. The chain has TRBV7-2 and TRBJ2-7; tentatively, D is TRBD2 (6 bases). Germline V gives CDR1 SGHTA, CDR2 FQGNSA. Trimming took 1 base from V and 5 from J, leaving 15 bases between them. This CDR3 has 15 residues.

This chain joins TRBV12-3 or TRBV12-4 and TRBJ2-2; weak D call: TRBD2 (5 bases). This CDR3 region has 14 residues. The V and J ends lost 8 bases and 3 bases respectively, with 13 bases between them. In DNA, the CDR3 is TGTGCCAGCTCCGGAGGCCTCTACACCGGGGAGCTGTTTTTT. This encodes CASSGGLYTGELFF.

This clonotype was observed a handful of times. The chain has TRBV6-5 and TRBJ1-6; 11 bases line up with TRBD1. This CDR3 has 15 residues. V lost 1 base and J lost 8; bases outside the gene matches: 1. CDR1 is MNHEY, CDR2 SVGAGI, per germline. CDR3 sequence: CASSYLGQGDSPLHF. DNA of the CDR3: TGTGCCAGCAGTTACTTGGGACAGGGGGATTCACCCCTCCACTTT.